A selection of T cell receptor beta chains follows, all from one sample in a study of spatial heterogeneity in lung cancer. MiXCR, run by TCRdb on the 5' RACE reads, gives a single entry per CDR3 protein. The sample has 9,500 to 15,000 distinct CDR3 sequences; 5.5% to 7.5% are singletons. Sequencing was performed on normal lung tissue next to the tumor, taken at surgery. These receptors were obtained from a male donor with early-stage non-small cell lung cancer. The CDR3 runs from the conserved cysteine through the conserved F or W. The D gene is left open where the match is weak. Clone size is stated in some rows and not others, as once, few, many or a class when expanded.

v_gene	d_gene	j_gene	abundance	CDR3aa	CDR3nt
TRBV7-1	NA	TRBJ1-5	few	CASSSPDRLLNQPQHF	TGTGCCAGTAGCTCTCCCGACAGGCTCCTTAATCAGCCCCAGCATTTT
TRBV28	TRBD2	TRBJ2-2	many	CASSGESRAGGYTGELFF	TGTGCCAGCAGTGGCGAGAGTCGAGCGGGAGGGTACACCGGGGAGCTGTTTTTT
TRBV5-1	NA	TRBJ2-7	many	CASSLENQDWVKYF	TGCGCCAGCAGCTTGGAAAACCAGGATTGGGTAAAGTACTTC
TRBV27	NA	TRBJ2-1	many	CASSLTVSSYNEQFF	TGTGCCAGCAGTTTAACAGTGAGCTCCTACAATGAGCAGTTCTTC
TRBV14	TRBD1	TRBJ2-6	many	CASSLTGAPGANVLTF	TGTGCCAGCAGCCTGACAGGGGCCCCTGGGGCCAACGTCCTGACTTTC
TRBV7-2	TRBD2	TRBJ2-6	NA	CASSPRGGPSGANVLTF	TGTGCCAGCAGCCCCCGGGGAGGGCCCTCTGGGGCCAACGTCCTGACTTTC
TRBV7-2	NA	TRBJ2-5	many	CASSPVRLRGGETQYF	TGTGCCAGCAGCCCCGTACGTCTTAGGGGAGGAGAGACCCAGTACTTC
TRBV6-2/TRBV6-3	NA	TRBJ1-1	medium-sized	CASSYYTEAFF	TGTGCCAGCAGTTACTACACTGAAGCTTTCTTT
TRBV11-3	NA	TRBJ2-1	many	CASSPYSAAYNEQFF	TGTGCCAGCAGCCCTTACTCGGCGGCGTACAATGAGCAGTTCTTC
TRBV3-1	NA	TRBJ1-1	NA	CASSQDITVVGPKGTEAFF	TGTGCCAGCAGCCAAGATATTACGGTTGTGGGCCCTAAAGGCACTGAAGCTTTCTTT
TRBV6-1	NA	TRBJ2-1	many	CASSEAHGTPRPFF	TGTGCCAGCAGTGAAGCCCACGGGACTCCCCGGCCGTTCTTC
TRBV6-5	NA	TRBJ1-1	medium-sized	CASTQLTGRIAFF	TGTGCCAGCACCCAATTAACAGGGCGGATAGCTTTCTTT
TRBV30	NA	TRBJ1-1	many	CAWTQRPDTEAFF	TGTGCCTGGACCCAGCGACCAGACACTGAAGCTTTCTTT
TRBV7-2	TRBD2	TRBJ2-3	many	CASSASLAEGNTDTQYF	TGTGCCAGCAGCGCGAGCCTAGCGGAGGGAAACACAGATACGCAGTATTTT
TRBV5-6	NA	TRBJ1-1	many	CASSSLQRGTEAFF	TGTGCCAGCAGCTCCCTACAGAGGGGGACTGAAGCTTTCTTT
TRBV12-3/TRBV12-4	TRBD1	TRBJ1-3	many	CASSPGQTRNTIYF	TGTGCCAGCAGTCCGGGACAGACCCGAAACACCATATATTTT
TRBV7-2	NA	TRBJ2-1	many	CASRTGASYNEQFF	TGTGCCAGCCGTACAGGAGCCTCTTACAATGAGCAGTTCTTC
TRBV4-1	NA	TRBJ1-2	many	CASSPRGQEYGYTF	TGCGCCAGCAGCCCCCGGGGGCAGGAGTATGGCTACACCTTC
TRBV9	NA	TRBJ1-5	many	CASSVGAFSNQPQHF	TGTGCCAGCAGCGTAGGGGCCTTTAGCAATCAGCCCCAGCATTTT
TRBV7-6	TRBD2	TRBJ2-1	many	CASSFSGPYNEQFF	TGTGCCAGCAGCTTTAGCGGGCCCTACAATGAGCAGTTCTTC
TRBV5-1	NA	TRBJ2-5	few	CASSSGPGGQETQYF	TGCGCCAGCAGTTCTGGACCGGGTGGGCAAGAGACCCAGTACTTC
TRBV4-3	NA	TRBJ2-7	medium-sized	CASSQSGASEQYF	TGCGCCAGCAGCCAGTCTGGGGCCAGCGAGCAGTACTTC
TRBV10-3	NA	TRBJ2-7	few	CAIAYMGAYEQYF	TGTGCCATCGCCTACATGGGGGCCTACGAGCAGTACTTC
TRBV19	NA	TRBJ1-5	NA	CASSMGYQPQHF	TGTGCCAGTAGTATGGGTTATCAGCCCCAGCATTTT
TRBV27	NA	TRBJ1-4	few	CASSFKPGGEKLFF	TGTGCCAGCAGTTTTAAACCGGGGGGCGAAAAACTGTTTTTT